These T cell receptor beta chains were read from a single sample in a study of CD8 T cells in ankylosing spondylitis. One entry per CDR3 protein results from TCRdb running MiXCR on the 5' RACE reads. Altogether 50,000 to 70,000 distinct CDR3 sequences are present, under 7.5% being singletons, with the ten largest covering approximately 5%. The sequenced sample was synovial fluid, either unsorted or a sorted T cell fraction (not recorded which). These receptors came from a male donor with ankylosing spondylitis. Each CDR3 is given with its conserved first and last residue. Fields, in order: V gene, D gene, clone size, J gene, CDR3 protein, CDR3 DNA. D genes are given only for firm matches. Clone size is given for some rows only: seen once, a few or many times, or a class if the clone is expanded.

v_call: TRBV5-1; d_call: -; clone_size: many; j_call: TRBJ2-1; cdr3_aa: CASSLEAPPSEQFF; cdr3_nt: TGCGCCAGCAGCTTGGAGGCACCCCCAAGTGAGCAGTTCTTC
v_call: TRBV25-1; d_call: -; clone_size: many; j_call: TRBJ1-2; cdr3_aa: CASSRRGVDGYTF; cdr3_nt: TGTGCCAGCAGTAGGAGGGGGGTTGATGGCTACACCTTC
v_call: TRBV20-1; d_call: TRBD2; clone_size: many; j_call: TRBJ2-7; cdr3_aa: CSGRLAGGGYEQYF; cdr3_nt: TGCAGTGGAAGACTAGCGGGAGGAGGGTACGAGCAGTACTTC
v_call: TRBV5-1; d_call: -; clone_size: few; j_call: TRBJ2-1; cdr3_aa: CASSTRLGDSYNEQFF; cdr3_nt: TGCGCCAGCAGCACCAGACTAGGGGACTCCTACAATGAGCAGTTCTTC
v_call: TRBV4-1; d_call: TRBD2; clone_size: medium-sized; j_call: TRBJ2-1; cdr3_aa: CASSPLAGGRNEQFF; cdr3_nt: TGCGCCAGCAGCCCTCTAGCGGGAGGCAGGAATGAGCAGTTCTTC
v_call: TRBV20-1; d_call: TRBD1; clone_size: many; j_call: TRBJ2-5; cdr3_aa: CSAGTGSRLRETQYF; cdr3_nt: TGCAGTGCGGGGACAGGATCCCGTCTTCGGGAGACCCAGTACTTC
v_call: TRBV5-6; d_call: -; clone_size: few; j_call: TRBJ2-3; cdr3_aa: CASSLVPTDTQYF; cdr3_nt: TGTGCCAGCAGCTTAGTGCCCACAGATACGCAGTATTTT
v_call: TRBV11-2; d_call: -; clone_size: once; j_call: TRBJ2-7; cdr3_aa: CASRGREYSYEQYF; cdr3_nt: TGTGCCAGCAGGGGACGGGAGTATTCCTACGAGCAGTACTTC
v_call: TRBV20-1; d_call: TRBD1; clone_size: many; j_call: TRBJ2-7; cdr3_aa: CSARDWDRSSYEQYF; cdr3_nt: TGCAGTGCTAGAGATTGGGACAGGAGCTCCTACGAGCAGTACTTC
v_call: TRBV6-5; d_call: -; clone_size: -; j_call: TRBJ1-4; cdr3_aa: CASSYSTKEKLFF; cdr3_nt: TGTGCCAGCAGTTACTCTACGAAGGAAAAACTGTTTTTT
v_call: TRBV11-3; d_call: TRBD1; clone_size: once; j_call: TRBJ2-7; cdr3_aa: CASSSRLQGSEQYF; cdr3_nt: TGTGCCAGCAGCTCCCGTCTACAGGGGAGCGAGCAGTACTTC
v_call: TRBV6-2/TRBV6-3; d_call: TRBD2; clone_size: many; j_call: TRBJ2-1; cdr3_aa: CASSYGLAGVYEQFF; cdr3_nt: TGTGCCAGCAGTTACGGACTAGCGGGAGTTTATGAGCAGTTCTTC
v_call: TRBV27; d_call: TRBD2; clone_size: -; j_call: TRBJ2-3; cdr3_aa: CASSSVAGWEDTQYF; cdr3_nt: TGTGCCAGCAGTTCTGTAGCGGGATGGGAAGATACGCAGTATTTT
v_call: TRBV20-1; d_call: -; clone_size: many; j_call: TRBJ2-5; cdr3_aa: CSAEVRPDTQYF; cdr3_nt: TGCAGTGCTGAGGTTCGACCAGATACCCAGTACTTC
v_call: TRBV7-6; d_call: -; clone_size: -; j_call: TRBJ2-1; cdr3_aa: CASSLPVANEQFF; cdr3_nt: TGTGCCAGCAGCTTACCCGTTGCAAATGAGCAGTTCTTC